This TCR beta chain was profiled in a study of T cells of healthy individuals. In TCRdb, the 5' RACE reads were re-called with MiXCR into one record per CDR3 protein. The profile shows about 82,000 distinct CDR3 sequences, about 5.5% of them singletons. There are many counts of this clonotype. The ends lost 7 bases at V and 8 bases at J; junction bases unmatched: 13. The germline CDR1 and CDR2 sequences are MNHEY and SVGAGI. The CDR3 sequence is 15 residues long. This clonotype was obtained from a female donor in good health. V usage is TRBV6-5 and J usage is TRBJ1-4, with TRBD1 matching over 7 bases. CDR3 sequence (DNA): TGTGCCAGCACCTACTTAACAGGGGTTCGGGAAAAACTGTTTTTT. Its protein product is CASTYLTGVREKLFF.